This T cell receptor beta chain derives from a study of cytomegalovirus exposure and HLA in healthy donors. On the study more broadly: Around 80 million unique TCR sequences came from HLA-typed donors in an early release. Study conclusions and caveats: In a later analysis, an Asian-associated ancestry cluster reportedly showed fewer N-insertions than the approximately 700-donor mean. Researchers reported in a later analysis that a missense DCLRE1C variant was tied to TCR beta V- and J-gene trimming.

With 1 base removed from V and 4 bases from J, the gap between germline ends came to 13 bases. Germline V gene sequence: CDR1 SEHNR, CDR2 FQNEAQ (reference sequence). This CDR3 comprises 15 residues. Points on this clone: Antigen: not known.

PCR employed 60 Vbeta and 13 Jbeta primers. Profiled with immunoSEQ multiplex PCR; TCRdb holds only in-frame clones, not every one. The profile shows about 160,000 clones, about 71% of them singletons. This TCR derives from a woman under 40 in good health and CMV-seronegative. The sequenced material came from PBMCs. The J gene is TRBJ2-5, the V gene TRBV7-9, with a tentative D call TRBD1 (6 bases). The CDR3 sequence: CASSLGTLGAETQYF. The CDR3 nucleotides are TGTGCCAGCAGCTTAGGGACCTTGGGGGCAGAGACCCAGTACTTC.